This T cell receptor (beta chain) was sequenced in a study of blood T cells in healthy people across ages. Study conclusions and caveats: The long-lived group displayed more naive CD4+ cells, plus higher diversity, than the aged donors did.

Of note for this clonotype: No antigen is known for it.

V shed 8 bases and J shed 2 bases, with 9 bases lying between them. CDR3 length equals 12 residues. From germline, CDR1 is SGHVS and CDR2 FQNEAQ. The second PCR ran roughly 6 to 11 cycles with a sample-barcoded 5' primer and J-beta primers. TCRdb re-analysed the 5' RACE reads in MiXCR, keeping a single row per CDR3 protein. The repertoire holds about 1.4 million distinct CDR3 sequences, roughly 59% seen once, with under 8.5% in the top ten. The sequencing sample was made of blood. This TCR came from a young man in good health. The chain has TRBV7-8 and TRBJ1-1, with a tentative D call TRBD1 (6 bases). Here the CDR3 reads CASWTVNTEAFF. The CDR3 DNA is TGTGCCAGCTGGACAGTTAACACTGAAGCTTTCTTT.